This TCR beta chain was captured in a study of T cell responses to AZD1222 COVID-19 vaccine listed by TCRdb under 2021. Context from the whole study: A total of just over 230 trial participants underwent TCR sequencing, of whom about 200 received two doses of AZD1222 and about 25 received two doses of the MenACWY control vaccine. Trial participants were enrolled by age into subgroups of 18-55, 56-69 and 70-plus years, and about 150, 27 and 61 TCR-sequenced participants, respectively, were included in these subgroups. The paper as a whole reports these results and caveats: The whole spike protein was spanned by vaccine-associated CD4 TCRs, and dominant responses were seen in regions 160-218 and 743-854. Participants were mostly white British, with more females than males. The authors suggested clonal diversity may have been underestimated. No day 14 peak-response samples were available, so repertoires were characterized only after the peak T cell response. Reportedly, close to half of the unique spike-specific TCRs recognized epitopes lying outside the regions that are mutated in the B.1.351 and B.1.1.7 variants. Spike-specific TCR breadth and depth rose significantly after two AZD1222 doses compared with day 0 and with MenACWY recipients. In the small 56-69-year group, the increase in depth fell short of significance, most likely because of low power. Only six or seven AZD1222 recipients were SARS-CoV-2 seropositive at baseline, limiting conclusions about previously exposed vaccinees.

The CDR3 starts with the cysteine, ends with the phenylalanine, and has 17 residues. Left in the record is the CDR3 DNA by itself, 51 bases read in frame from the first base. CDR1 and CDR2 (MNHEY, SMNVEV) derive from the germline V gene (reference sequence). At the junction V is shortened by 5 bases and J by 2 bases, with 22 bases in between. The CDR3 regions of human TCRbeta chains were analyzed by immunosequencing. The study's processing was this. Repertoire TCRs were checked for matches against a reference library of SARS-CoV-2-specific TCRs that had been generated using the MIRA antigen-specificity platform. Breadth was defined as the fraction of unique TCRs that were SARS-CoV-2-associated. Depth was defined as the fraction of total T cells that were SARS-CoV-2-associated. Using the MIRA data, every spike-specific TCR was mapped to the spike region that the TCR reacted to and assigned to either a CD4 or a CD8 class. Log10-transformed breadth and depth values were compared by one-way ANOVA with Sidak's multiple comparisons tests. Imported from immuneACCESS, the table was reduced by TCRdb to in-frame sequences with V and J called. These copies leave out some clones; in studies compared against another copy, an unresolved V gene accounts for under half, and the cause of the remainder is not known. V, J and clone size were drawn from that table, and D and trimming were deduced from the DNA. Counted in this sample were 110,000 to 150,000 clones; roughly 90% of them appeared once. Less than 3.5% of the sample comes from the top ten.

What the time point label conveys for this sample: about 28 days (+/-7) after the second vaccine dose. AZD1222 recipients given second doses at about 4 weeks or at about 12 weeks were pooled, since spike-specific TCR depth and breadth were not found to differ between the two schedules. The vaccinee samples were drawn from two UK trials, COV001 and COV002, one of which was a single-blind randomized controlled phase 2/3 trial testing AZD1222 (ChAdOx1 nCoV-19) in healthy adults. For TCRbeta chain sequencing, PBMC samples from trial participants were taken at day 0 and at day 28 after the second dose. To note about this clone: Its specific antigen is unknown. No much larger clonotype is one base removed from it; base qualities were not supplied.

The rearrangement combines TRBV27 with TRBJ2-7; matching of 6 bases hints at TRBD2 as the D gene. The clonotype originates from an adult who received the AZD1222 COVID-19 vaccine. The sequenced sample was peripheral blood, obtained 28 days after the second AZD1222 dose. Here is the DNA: TGTGCCAGCAGTCTCTCGGAGGTCAGCGGGCCCCCCTACGAGCAGTACTTC. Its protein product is CASSLSEVSGPPYEQYF.